This T cell receptor (beta chain) is from a study of breast tumors, draining lymph nodes, adjacent tissues. This clonotype has ten or more counts. Its antigen is still unknown. TCRdb re-called the multiplex PCR reads with MiXCR, one entry per CDR3 protein. The sample consists of 66,000 or so distinct CDR3 sequences, less than 50% of them appearing once. General study results and limits: Luminal-like breast cancer showed significantly greater tumor-nontumor repertoire similarity than basal-like breast cancer did. Tumor TCR diversity was below lymph nodes but above nontumor tissue. That most tumor T cells come from lymph nodes remained unproven.

Input material: breast tumor tissue. The origin of this receptor is a female donor with breast cancer. Some clones in this sample may be carry-over from other donors' samples.

The CDR3 bases are TGTGCCAGCACCGACGTCTCCTACGAGCAGTACTTC. It yields the protein CASTDVSYEQYF. The J gene is TRBJ2-7, the V gene TRBV11-3, with D unresolved. V was shortened by 7 bases and J by 0 bases, with 7 bases between the two germline ends. Germline CDR1 is SGHNT and CDR2 is YENEEA. The CDR3 totals 12 residues.